The 16 T cell receptor beta chains presented below share a single source sample, sequenced in a study of control samples from healthy donors and cancer patients. The assay was immunoSEQ multiplex PCR, and TCRdb's table has in-frame clones only and misses some. The sample records about 180,000 clones, around 87% being singletons. The specimen was blood. Receptors were obtained from a woman aged 45-60 years in good health.

V usage is TRBV19 and J usage is TRBJ2-3; TRBD1 or TRBD2 may be the D gene (5 bases each). The CDR3 is 14 residues long. Deletions cut 6 bases from V and 0 bases from J, with 10 bases between. Looked up from germline, CDR1 is LNHDA and CDR2 is SQIVND (reference sequence). In nucleotides, the CDR3 is TGTGCCAGTAGGCCTGGGGACAGCACAGATACGCAGTATTTT. Translation: CASRPGDSTDTQYF.

The chain recombines TRBV19 with TRBJ2-5, with D possibly being TRBD1 or TRBD2 (5 bases each). The CDR3 length is 14 residues. With 7 bases removed from V and 4 bases from J, the gap between germline ends came to 16 bases. CDR1 is LNHDA and CDR2 is SQIVND in the germline V gene (reference sequence). This CDR3 is CASTNEGTGETQYF. The CDR3 region has the DNA TGTGCCAGTACCAATGAGGGGACGGGAGAGACCCAGTACTTC.

The rearrangement joins TRBV6-5 to TRBJ1-5, with D unclear. Germline V gives CDR1 MNHEY, CDR2 SVGAGI. Trimming pared 2 bases from V and 3 bases from J, leaving 8 bases between. The CDR3 consists of 14 residues. The CDR3 reads CASSYEGVNQPQHF. CDR3 DNA sequence: TGTGCCAGCAGTTACGAGGGTGTCAATCAGCCCCAGCATTTT.

J is TRBJ2-5 and V is TRBV9, with 9 nucleotides matching TRBD2. The germline gives CDR1 SGDLS, CDR2 YYNGEE. This CDR3 region has 14 residues. The V segment lost 4 bases and the J segment 1 base; nucleotides outside the gene matches: 2. CDR3 protein: CASSMTSGQETQYF. The CDR3 DNA follows: TGTGCCAGCAGCATGACTAGCGGCCAAGAGACCCAGTACTTC.

The genes are TRBV7-6 and TRBJ2-2; D gene uncertain. The length of the CDR3 is 15 residues. V gave up 5 bases and J gave up 2 bases, with 12 bases separating them. CDR1 and CDR2 (germline): SGHVS, FNYEAQ. The CDR3 bases are TGTGCCAGCAGCCCAACCCTTGAAAACACCGGGGAGCTGTTTTTT. Translated: CASSPTLENTGELFF.

The V call is TRBV28, the J call TRBJ1-2; D is unclear. The CDR3 consists of 12 residues. Trimming stripped 6 bases from V and 6 bases from J, with 11 bases between. Germline CDR1 and CDR2: MDHEN and SYDVKM. The CDR3 loop reads CASRGRVDGYTF. CDR3 sequence (DNA): TGTGCCAGCAGGGGAAGGGTGGATGGCTACACCTTC.

This clone was seen once. The V gene is TRBV30, the J gene TRBJ1-5; the D is unclear. CDR3 length: 11 amino acids. Trimming shortened V by 0 bases and J by 8 bases, and 5 bases separated the two germline ends. The V gene's germline CDR1 is GTSNPN and CDR2 SVGIG (reference sequence). Here the CDR3 DNA reads TGTGCCTGGAGTGTAGGCGAGCCCCAGCATTTT. Translated, it gives CAWSVGEPQHF.

This chain links TRBV3-1 (or the pseudogene TRBV3-2) with TRBJ1-3, with D maybe TRBD1 (6 bases). The CDR3 is 15 residues long. The V gene's germline CDR1 is LGHDT and CDR2 YNNKEL (reference sequence). Trimming cost V 3 bases and J 0 bases, with 9 bases left between them. This CDR3 reads CASSQGAPSGNTIYF. In nucleotides, the CDR3 is TGTGCCAGCAGCCAGGGGGCCCCCTCTGGAAACACCATATATTTT.

CDR3 sequence reads: CASKAQPTGTEAFF. The CDR3 region has the DNA TGCGCCAGCAAAGCGCAGCCAACGGGCACTGAAGCTTTCTTT. This rearrangement joins TRBV5-1 to TRBJ1-1; D uncertain. This CDR3 comprises 14 residues. Germline V CDR1 and CDR2: SGHRS, YFSETQ. V lost 6 bases, J lost 4 bases, and 16 bases lay in between.

The gene calls are TRBV9 and TRBJ2-6, with 8 bases identical to TRBD2. The CDR3 is made up of 16 amino acids. Per germline, CDR1 SGDLS and CDR2 YYNGEE. V shed 0 bases and J 2 bases; nucleotides not matched to a gene: 1. The CDR3 bases are TGTGCCAGCAGCGTAGTAGCGGGGACTGGGGCCAACGTCCTGACTTTC. Protein: CASSVVAGTGANVLTF.

This chain joins TRBV7-2 and TRBJ1-3; D is unclear. V was shortened by 6 bases and J by 1 base, with 22 bases between the two germline ends. Per the germline V gene, CDR1 is SGHTA and CDR2 is FQGNSA. The CDR3 has 18 amino acids. The CDR3 reads CASRGGVPDPESGNTIYF. In DNA, the CDR3 is TGTGCCAGCAGAGGAGGAGTACCCGACCCCGAGTCTGGAAACACCATATATTTT. Full variable domain (remainder filled in from reference TRBV7-2 and TRBJ1-3): GAGVSQSPSNKVTEKGKDVELRCDPISGHTALYWYRQSLGQGLEFLIYFQGNSAPDKSGLPSDRFSAERTGGSVSTLTIQRTQQEDSAVYLCASRGGVPDPESGNTIYFGEGSWLTVV.

This chain joins TRBV24-1 and TRBJ1-5; D call uncertain. The V end was cut by 5 bases, the J end by 5 bases, with 12 bases between. Germline CDR1 and CDR2: KGHDR and SFDVKD. The CDR3 is 14 residues long. In DNA, the CDR3 is TGTGCCACCAGTGCCCCGACGGAGGATCAGCCCCAGCATTTT. Translation: CATSAPTEDQPQHF.

V usage is TRBV12-3 or TRBV12-4 and J usage is TRBJ1-1, with a weak D call TRBD1 (6 bases). CDR3 length equals 13 residues. The V end was cut by 7 bases, the J end by 7 bases, with 16 bases between. Here the CDR3 reads CASTLGGLNEAFF. The DNA of the CDR3 is TGTGCCAGCACCCTGGGGGGCCTCAATGAAGCTTTCTTT.

This chain connects TRBV7-3 to TRBJ1-1; 8 bases map to TRBD1. The CDR3 is 14 residues long. Unmatched junction bases numbered 6, after V lost 5 bases and J lost 4 bases. Germline loops: CDR1 SGHTA, CDR2 FQGTGA. Written as DNA, the CDR3 is TGTGCCAGCAGCACAGGGGGAGGTGGCACTGAAGCTTTCTTT. Amino acids: CASSTGGGGTEAFF. The full variable domain, in which reference TRBV7-3 and TRBJ1-1 provide the parts outside the CDR3, is GAGVSQTPSNKVTEKGKYVELRCDPISGHTALYWYRQSLGQGPEFLIYFQGTGAADDSGLPNDRFFAVRPEGSVSTLKIQRTERGDSAVYLCASSTGGGGTEAFFGQGTRLTVV.

The V gene is TRBV5-1, the J gene TRBJ2-1, with D possibly matching TRBD1 (6 bases). Trimming removed 1 base at V and 0 bases at J, with 8 bases between. The CDR3 totals 15 residues. The germline gives CDR1 SGHRS, CDR2 YFSETQ. DNA of the CDR3: TGCGCCAGCAGCTTGCAGGGGCCCTCCTACAATGAGCAGTTCTTC. Amino acid sequence: CASSLQGPSYNEQFF.

The rearrangement uses TRBV18 and TRBJ2-7; unclear D gene. Germline assignment: CDR1 KGHSH and CDR2 LQKENI. V lost 0 bases and J lost 3, with 6 bases in between. There are 13 residues in the CDR3. CDR3 region: CASSPPSSYEQYF. DNA of the CDR3: TGTGCCAGCTCACCACCGTCTAGCTACGAGCAGTACTTC.